This TCR beta chain was captured by sequencing in a study of CD8 T cells in ankylosing spondylitis. Overall study findings and caveats: Reportedly, significant enrichment of disease-linked clones occurred in matched ankylosing spondylitis synovial fluid. Within ankylosing spondylitis blood, a TCR beta motif made up of several highly homologous variants appeared to be characteristic. Earlier authors reported some of these motif variants in reactive arthritis synovial fluid and blood.

One entry per CDR3 protein, called by TCRdb with MiXCR from the 5' RACE reads. Among roughly 470,000 distinct CDR3 sequences listed, 26% were seen once. V gave up 4 bases and J gave up 1 base, with 11 bases separating them. The germline V gene encodes CDR1 SGHNT and CDR2 YYREEE (reference sequence). This CDR3 spans 15 amino acids. Notes on this clonotype: Antigen: not known.

The sample consisted of blood, either unsorted or a sorted T cell fraction (not recorded which). V is TRBV5-4 and J is TRBJ2-2; D gene ambiguous. The clonotype originates from a male donor with ankylosing spondylitis. The CDR3 nucleotides are TGTGCCAGCAGCGCGACTTCAAGGAACACCGGGGAGCTGTTTTTT. The encoded protein is CASSATSRNTGELFF.